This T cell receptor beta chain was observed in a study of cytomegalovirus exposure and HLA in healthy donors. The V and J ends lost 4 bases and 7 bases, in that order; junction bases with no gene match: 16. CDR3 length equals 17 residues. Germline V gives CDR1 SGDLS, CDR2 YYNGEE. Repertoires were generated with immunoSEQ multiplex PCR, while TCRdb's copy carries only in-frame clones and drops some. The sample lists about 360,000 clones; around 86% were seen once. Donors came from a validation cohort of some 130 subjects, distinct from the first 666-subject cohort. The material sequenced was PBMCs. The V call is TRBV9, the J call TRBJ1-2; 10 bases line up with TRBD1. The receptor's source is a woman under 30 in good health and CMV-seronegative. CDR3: CASSPGGTGEKIGGYTF. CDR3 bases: TGTGCCAGCAGCCCGGGGGGGACAGGGGAGAAGATTGGTGGCTACACCTTC. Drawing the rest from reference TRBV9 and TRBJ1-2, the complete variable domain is DSGVTQTPKHLITATGQRVTLRCSPRSGDLSVYWYQQSLDQGLQFLIQYYNGEERAKGNILERFSAQQFPDLHSELNLSSLELGDSALYFCASSPGGTGEKIGGYTFGSGTRLTVV.